This T cell receptor (beta chain) was found in a study of technical replicates of blood from several donors. The protocol was immunoSEQ multiplex PCR, while the TCRdb copy is restricted to in-frame clones and leaves out a portion. The data show about 69,000 clones, 88% seen once. This clone was recorded only once. The sample was PBMCs. The source of this sequence is a human donor in good health. Some clones in this sample may be carry-over from other donors' samples.

CDR3: CASSSDFSVNYNEQFF. CDR3 DNA: TGTGCCAGCAGCTCCGACTTTAGCGTCAATTACAATGAGCAGTTCTTC. The rearrangement joins TRBV7-2 to TRBJ2-1; weak D call: TRBD2 (5 bases). Trimming pared 4 bases from V and 4 bases from J, leaving 17 bases between. The CDR3 loop spans 16 amino acids. Germline CDR1 is SGHTA and CDR2 is FQGNSA.